Below are 18 T cell receptor beta chains sequenced from a single sample in a study of blood T cell repertoires in COVID-19. Data came from immunoSEQ multiplex PCR; TCRdb stores just in-frame clones and leaves some out. The table includes 250,000 to 300,000 clones, more than 70% detected once. Sample: peripheral blood. These receptors were taken from an elderly man with acute or convalescent COVID-19.

The V call is TRBV6-2 or TRBV6-3, the J call TRBJ2-3; a weak D match, TRBD2 (6 bases). The CDR3 spans 17 residues. Trimming took off 4 bases at V and 6 bases at J, with 23 bases between the two ends. The V gene's germline CDR1 is MNHEY and CDR2 SVGEGT. The CDR3 region has the DNA TGTGCCAGCAGTTCGGGGGAATCAGGTTGGCGCCGGGATACGCAGTATTTT. Residues: CASSSGESGWRRDTQYF.

The chain's CDR3 is CASSLGLAGVWETQYF. CDR3 nucleotide sequence: TGTGCCAGCAGCTTGGGACTAGCGGGAGTCTGGGAGACCCAGTACTTC. The rearrangement joins TRBV5-4 to TRBJ2-5; 12 positions match TRBD2. Germline trimming cut 0 bases from V and 5 bases from J; bases unmatched to any gene: 5. The CDR3 has 16 amino acids. The V gene's germline CDR1 is SGHNT and CDR2 YYREEE (reference sequence).

This clone occurred a few times. The chain employs TRBV7-9 and TRBJ1-6; 7 bases agree with TRBD1. This CDR3 has 14 amino acids. CDR1 is SEHNR and CDR2 is FQNEAQ in the germline V gene (reference sequence). The junction had 4 bases not matched to a gene; V was cut back by 2 bases and J by 9 bases. CDR3 in amino acids: CASSLQGDGSPLHF. The CDR3 bases are TGTGCCAGCAGCTTACAGGGGGACGGTTCACCCCTCCACTTT.

Only one count was recorded for this clone. The chain uses TRBV5-1 and TRBJ2-1, with TRBD2 identical over 14 bases. The V gene's germline CDR1 is SGHRS and CDR2 YFSETQ. The CDR3 is 16 amino acids. J gave up 7 bases and V 4 bases, and 7 bases lay outside the gene matches. CDR3 protein: CASSPRLAGGRNEQFF. The CDR3 bases are TGCGCCAGCAGCCCTCGACTAGCGGGGGGGCGGAATGAGCAGTTCTTC.

The chain uses TRBV20-1 and TRBJ2-5, with D uncertain. The CDR3 spans 11 residues. V was pared by 5 bases and J by 5 bases, with 9 bases between. CDR1 is DFQATT, CDR2 SNEGSKA, per germline (reference sequence). The CDR3 sequence is CSAHNGETQYF. The CDR3 nucleotides read TGCAGTGCTCACAATGGTGAGACCCAGTACTTC.

This clone was counted many times. V is TRBV6-6 and J is TRBJ2-7, with TRBD2 matching 12 bases. J gave up 4 bases and V 4 bases, and 5 bases lay outside the gene matches. The CDR3 is 15 amino acids. Germline values: CDR1 MNHNY, CDR2 SVGAGI (reference sequence). In DNA form, the CDR3 reads TGTGCCAGCAGTTTATGGACTAGCGGGACATACGAGCAGTACTTC. Its protein product is CASSLWTSGTYEQYF.

This clone has only one observation. The chain couples TRBV5-1 to TRBJ2-7; possible D gene TRBD1, 5 bases. V shed 5 bases and J shed 2 bases, with 11 bases lying between them. Germline assignment: CDR1 SGHRS and CDR2 YFSETQ. This CDR3 has 13 amino acids. CDR3: CASRTTDTYEQYF. DNA of the CDR3: TGCGCCAGCAGGACGACAGATACCTACGAGCAGTACTTC.

This chain uses TRBV10-3 with TRBJ1-1, with D uncertain. V was trimmed by 2 bases and J by 4 bases, leaving 8 bases between them. The CDR3 spans 13 residues. The germline V gene encodes CDR1 ENHRY and CDR2 SYGVKD. CDR3 DNA sequence: TGTGCCATCAGTGAGGAAACCGGCACTGAAGCTTTCTTT. Protein product: CAISEETGTEAFF.

The chain combines TRBV3-1 (or the pseudogene TRBV3-2) with TRBJ2-5, with 7 bases aligning to TRBD2. The CDR3 totals 14 residues. Germline CDR1 reads LGHDT; CDR2 reads YNNKEL (reference sequence). Germline trimming cut 1 base from V and 6 bases from J; bases unmatched to any gene: 5. CDR3 region: CASSQGAGAQTQYF. The CDR3 DNA follows: TGTGCCAGCAGCCAAGGGGCGGGAGCTCAGACCCAGTACTTC.

The chain joins TRBV19 to TRBJ1-5; TRBD1 aligns across 10 bases. Germline V gives CDR1 LNHDA, CDR2 SQIVND (reference sequence). V lost 9 bases, J lost 0 bases, and 5 bases stayed unmatched. There are 15 residues in the CDR3. CDR3 coding DNA: TGTGCCAGCTGGACAGGGGGACGTAGCAATCAGCCCCAGCATTTT. Encoded protein: CASWTGGRSNQPQHF.

For this clone: An end of the junction differs from the germline gene, which may be a read error. This sequence joins TRBV7-2 and TRBJ2-3, with 15 bases aligning to TRBD2. This CDR3 region has 13 residues. The germline V gene has CDR1 SGHTA and CDR2 FQGNSA. For the CDR3, the DNA is TGTGCCAGCAGCAACCCGGGACTAGCGGGGGGACTTTTT. Protein sequence: CASSNPGLAGGLF. Drawing the rest from reference TRBV7-2 and TRBJ2-3, the complete variable domain is GAGVSQSPSNKVTEKGKDVELRCDPISGHTALYWYRQSLGQGLEFLIYFQGNSAPDKSGLPSDRFSAERTGGSVSTLTIQRTQQEDSAVYLCASSNPGLAGGLFGPGTRLTVL.

The chain employs TRBV5-6 and TRBJ2-5, with 11 bases fitting TRBD1. This CDR3 has 15 amino acids. CDR1 is SGHDT and CDR2 is YYEEEE in the germline V gene. Germline trimming cut 3 bases from V and 4 bases from J; bases unmatched to any gene: 5. CDR3 in amino acids: CASSSSGTGGETQYF. CDR3 bases: TGTGCCAGCAGCTCGTCCGGGACAGGGGGAGAGACCCAGTACTTC.

The chain couples TRBV11-3 to TRBJ2-7, with a weak D call TRBD1 (5 bases). V lost 5 bases, J lost 3 bases, and 11 bases lay in between. This CDR3 has 13 amino acids. In germline, CDR1 is SGHNT, CDR2 YENEEA. This chain's CDR3 is CASSGALGYEQYF. CDR3 in DNA: TGTGCCAGCAGCGGGGCTCTCGGCTACGAGCAGTACTTC.

The rearrangement links TRBV7-2 to TRBJ2-7; 12 bases map to TRBD1. Looked up from germline, CDR1 is SGHTA and CDR2 is FQGNSA. With V trimmed by 1 base and J by 7 bases, 8 bases remained unmatched. The CDR3 runs to 16 residues. CDR3 DNA: TGTGCCAGCAGCTTAGAATCTGGGACAGGGGGCTTGGAGCAGTACTTC. It codes for CASSLESGTGGLEQYF.

The chain has TRBV5-1 and TRBJ1-4, with D maybe TRBD1 (6 bases). Deletions cut 4 bases from V and 5 bases from J, with 12 bases between. Germline V gene lookup returns CDR1 SGHRS and CDR2 YFSETQ. The CDR3 spans 14 residues. This chain's CDR3 is CASSPQGRNEKLFF. The DNA for the CDR3 is TGCGCCAGCAGCCCACAGGGCCGGAATGAAAAACTGTTTTTT.

This rearrangement joins TRBV6-6 to TRBJ2-2; D possibly corresponds to TRBD1 (5 bases). Trimming removed 5 bases from V and 4 bases from J, with 8 bases in between. This CDR3 has 13 residues. Germline lookup yields CDR1 MNHNY and CDR2 SVGAGI (reference sequence). CDR3 in amino acids: CASSPRGTGELFF. The CDR3 nucleotides are TGTGCCAGCAGTCCAAGGGGCACCGGGGAGCTGTTTTTT.

This rearrangement joins TRBV10-3 to TRBJ1-5; D not resolved. Per germline, CDR1 ENHRY and CDR2 SYGVKD. The V gene lost 2 bases and the J gene lost 3 bases, with 5 bases spanning the gap. The CDR3 contains 13 residues. The CDR3 protein is CAISEGLNQPQHF. CDR3 DNA: TGTGCCATCAGTGAGGGCCTCAATCAGCCCCAGCATTTT.

This chain links TRBV5-4 with TRBJ2-5; 10 bases fit TRBD2. This CDR3 comprises 14 residues. Germline V lookup: CDR1 SGHNT, CDR2 YYREEE (reference sequence). Trimming removed 2 bases from V and 2 bases from J; junction bases left unmatched: 0. The CDR3 DNA is TGTGCCAGCAGCTTAGCGGGAGGGCAAGAGACCCAGTACTTC. It translates to CASSLAGGQETQYF.